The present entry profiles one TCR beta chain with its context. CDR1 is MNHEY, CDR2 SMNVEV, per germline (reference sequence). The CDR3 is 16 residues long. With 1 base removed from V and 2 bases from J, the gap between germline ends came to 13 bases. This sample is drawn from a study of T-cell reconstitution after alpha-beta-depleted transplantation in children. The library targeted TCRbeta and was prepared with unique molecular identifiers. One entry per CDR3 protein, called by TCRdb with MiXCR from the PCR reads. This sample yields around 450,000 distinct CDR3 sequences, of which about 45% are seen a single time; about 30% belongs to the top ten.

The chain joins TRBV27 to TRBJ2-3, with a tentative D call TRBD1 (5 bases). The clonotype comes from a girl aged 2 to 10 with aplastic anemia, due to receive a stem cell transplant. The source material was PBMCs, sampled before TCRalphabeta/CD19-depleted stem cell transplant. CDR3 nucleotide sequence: TGTGCCAGCAGTTTATTGGGGCCGGCCTTCACAGATACGCAGTATTTT. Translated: CASSLLGPAFTDTQYF.